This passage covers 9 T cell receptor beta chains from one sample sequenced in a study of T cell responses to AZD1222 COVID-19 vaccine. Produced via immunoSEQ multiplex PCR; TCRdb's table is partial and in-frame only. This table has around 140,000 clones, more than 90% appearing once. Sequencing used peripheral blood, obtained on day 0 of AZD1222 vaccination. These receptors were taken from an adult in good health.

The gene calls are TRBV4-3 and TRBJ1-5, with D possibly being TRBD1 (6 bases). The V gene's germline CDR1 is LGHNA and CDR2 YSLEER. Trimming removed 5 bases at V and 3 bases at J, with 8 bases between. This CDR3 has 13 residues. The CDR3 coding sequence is TGCGCCAGCAGCGGACAGCTCAATCAGCCCCAGCATTTT. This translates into CASSGQLNQPQHF.

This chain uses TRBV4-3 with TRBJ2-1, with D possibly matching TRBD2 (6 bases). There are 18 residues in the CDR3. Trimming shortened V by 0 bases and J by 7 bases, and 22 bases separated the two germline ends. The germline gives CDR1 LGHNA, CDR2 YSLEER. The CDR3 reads CASSQDRARTTLGNEQFF. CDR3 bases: TGCGCCAGCAGCCAAGATAGGGCTAGGACTACCCTTGGAAATGAGCAGTTCTTC.

The chain's CDR3 is CASSRSLDTQYF. As DNA, the CDR3 is TGTGCCAGCAGCCGAAGTTTAGATACGCAGTATTTT. The chain combines TRBV5-8 with TRBJ2-3; no reliable D call. Germline lookup yields CDR1 SGHTS and CDR2 YDEGEE. The CDR3 is made up of 12 amino acids. V shed 4 bases and J shed 5 bases, with 8 bases lying between them.

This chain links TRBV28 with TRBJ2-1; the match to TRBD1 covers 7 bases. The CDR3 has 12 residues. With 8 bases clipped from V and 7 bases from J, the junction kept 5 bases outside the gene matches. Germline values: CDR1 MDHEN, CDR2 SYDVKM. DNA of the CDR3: TGTGCCAGCGGGCTACAGGGGAATGAGCAGTTCTTC. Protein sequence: CASGLQGNEQFF.

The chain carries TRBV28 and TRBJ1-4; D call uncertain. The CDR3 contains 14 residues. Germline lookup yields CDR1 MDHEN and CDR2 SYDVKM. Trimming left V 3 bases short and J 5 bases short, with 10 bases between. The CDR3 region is CASSFLWRNEKLFF. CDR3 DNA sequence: TGTGCCAGCAGTTTTTTATGGAGAAATGAAAAACTGTTTTTT.

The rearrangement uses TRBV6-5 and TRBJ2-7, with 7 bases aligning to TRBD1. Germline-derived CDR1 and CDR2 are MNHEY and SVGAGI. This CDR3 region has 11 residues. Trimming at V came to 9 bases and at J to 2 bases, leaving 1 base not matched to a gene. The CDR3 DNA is TGTGCCAGTGACAGGGCCTACGAGCAGTACTTC. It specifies CASDRAYEQYF.

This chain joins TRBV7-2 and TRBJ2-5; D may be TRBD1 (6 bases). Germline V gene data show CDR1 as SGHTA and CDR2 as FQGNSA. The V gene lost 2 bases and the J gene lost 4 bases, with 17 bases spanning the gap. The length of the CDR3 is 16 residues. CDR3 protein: CASSLTLGASGETQYF. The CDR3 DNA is TGTGCCAGCAGCTTAACTCTGGGGGCCTCGGGAGAGACCCAGTACTTC.

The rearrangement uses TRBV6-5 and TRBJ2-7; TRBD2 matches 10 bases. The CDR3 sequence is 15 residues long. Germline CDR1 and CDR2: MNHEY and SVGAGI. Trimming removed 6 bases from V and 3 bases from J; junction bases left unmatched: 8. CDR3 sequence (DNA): TGTGCCAGCAGCCCATCTAGCGGGAGAAGCTACGAGCAGTACTTC. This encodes CASSPSSGRSYEQYF.

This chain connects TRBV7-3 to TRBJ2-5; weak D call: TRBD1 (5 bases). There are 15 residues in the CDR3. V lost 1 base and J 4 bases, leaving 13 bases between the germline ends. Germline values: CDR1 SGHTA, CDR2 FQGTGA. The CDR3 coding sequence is TGTGCCAGCAGCTTAATGGGGCTCCCCAGAGAGACCCAGTACTTC. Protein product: CASSLMGLPRETQYF.